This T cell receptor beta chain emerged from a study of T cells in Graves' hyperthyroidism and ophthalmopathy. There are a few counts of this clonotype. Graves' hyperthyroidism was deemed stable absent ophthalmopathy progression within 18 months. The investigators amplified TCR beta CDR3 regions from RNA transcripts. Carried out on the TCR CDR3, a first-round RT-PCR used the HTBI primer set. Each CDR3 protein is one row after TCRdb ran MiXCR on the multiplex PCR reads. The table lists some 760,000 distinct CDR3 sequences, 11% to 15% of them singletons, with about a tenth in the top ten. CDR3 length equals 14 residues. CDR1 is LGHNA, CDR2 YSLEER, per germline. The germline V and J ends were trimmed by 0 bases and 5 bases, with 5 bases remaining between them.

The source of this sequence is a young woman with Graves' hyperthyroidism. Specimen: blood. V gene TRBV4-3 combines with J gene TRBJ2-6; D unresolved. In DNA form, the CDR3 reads TGCGCCAGCAGCCAAGATAGGCGGGCCAACGTCCTGACTTTC. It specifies CASSQDRRANVLTF.